Included here is one TCR beta chain sequence, with context. Its specificity is unknown. Here immunoSEQ multiplex PCR was the method, and the copy in TCRdb shows in-frame clones only, minus some. This table has about 92,000 clones, approximately 91% appearing once. This sample stems from a study of T cell responses to AZD1222 COVID-19 vaccine. Study outcomes and limitations: In a largely white British group with more females than males, clonal diversity was possibly underestimated. The study found Spike-specific TCR breadth and depth rose after two AZD1222 doses.

The receptor's source is an adult in good health. Material: peripheral blood, obtained on day 0 of AZD1222 vaccination.

CDR3 amino acids: CASSRQGEFHQPQHF. CDR3 bases: TGTGCCAGCAGCCGACAGGGGGAATTCCATCAGCCCCAGCATTTT. V gene TRBV5-6 combines with J gene TRBJ1-5; 9 nucleotides match TRBD1. The J segment lost 5 bases and the V segment lost 4 bases, leaving 7 bases of the junction unmatched. This CDR3 has 15 amino acids. CDR1 and CDR2 from the germline V gene are SGHDT and YYEEEE.